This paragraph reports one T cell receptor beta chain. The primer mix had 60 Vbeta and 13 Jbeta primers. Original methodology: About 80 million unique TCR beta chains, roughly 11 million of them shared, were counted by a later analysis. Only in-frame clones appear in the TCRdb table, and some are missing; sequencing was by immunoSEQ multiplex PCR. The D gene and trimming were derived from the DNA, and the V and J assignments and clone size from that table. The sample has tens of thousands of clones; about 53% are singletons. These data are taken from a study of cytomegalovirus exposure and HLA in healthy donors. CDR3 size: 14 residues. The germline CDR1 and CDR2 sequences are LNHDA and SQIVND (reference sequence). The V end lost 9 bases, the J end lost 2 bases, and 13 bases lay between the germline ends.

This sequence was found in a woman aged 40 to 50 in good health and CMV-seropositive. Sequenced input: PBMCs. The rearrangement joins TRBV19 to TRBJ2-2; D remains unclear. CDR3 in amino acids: CASSVAVNTGELFF. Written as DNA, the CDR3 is TGTGCCAGCTCAGTAGCAGTTAACACCGGGGAGCTGTTTTTT.